These 30 T cell receptor beta chains share one sample of origin, sequenced in a study of shared clonotypes between healthy human individuals. Sequencing used immunoSEQ multiplex PCR; TCRdb keeps in-frame clones, though not all of them. The sample gives 2 million to 2.5 million clones, 80% to 95% of which show up once; 0.37% is in the top ten. Sequenced material: naive CD4+ T cells from PBMCs. Sample subset: CD45RA+ positively selected. The receptors derive from a young man in good health. Some clones in this sample may be carry-over from other donors' samples.

This chain uses TRBV5-6 with TRBJ2-1; D call uncertain. The CDR3 sequence is 16 residues long. Trimming took off 1 base at V and 2 bases at J, with 13 bases between the two ends. Per germline, CDR1 SGHDT and CDR2 YYEEEE. The CDR3 loop is CASSLLRNEAYNEQFF. In DNA, the CDR3 is TGTGCCAGCAGCTTGCTACGAAACGAGGCCTACAATGAGCAGTTCTTC.

J is TRBJ2-1 and V is TRBV5-8; unclear D gene. The germline V gene has CDR1 SGHTS and CDR2 YDEGEE. V lost 2 bases and J lost 2, with 2 bases in between. CDR3 length equals 12 residues. CDR3 sequence (DNA): TGTGCCAGCAGCTTCACCTACAATGAGCAGTTCTTC. Protein product: CASSFTYNEQFF.

The rearrangement uses TRBV5-1 and TRBJ1-4; possibly TRBD1 for D (5 bases). Per germline, CDR1 SGHRS and CDR2 YFSETQ. CDR3 length equals 15 residues. V lost 3 bases and J lost 8, with 17 bases in between. Here the CDR3 reads CASSSNPGLWEKLFF. CDR3 bases: TGCGCCAGCAGCTCCAATCCGGGACTTTGGGAAAAACTGTTTTTT.

Note on this clone: One end of the junction varies from germline; a read error may be responsible. The chain uses TRBV7-9 and TRBJ1-1; the match to TRBD1 covers 7 bases. Germline V gene data show CDR1 as SEHNR and CDR2 as FQNEAQ (reference sequence). The CDR3 spans 15 residues. The CDR3 bases are TGTGCCAGCAGCCCCCACAGGGGAATGAACATTGAAGCTTTCTTT. As protein: CASSPHRGMNIEAFF.

V is TRBV11-3 and J is TRBJ2-2; 10 positions agree with TRBD2. Germline V gives CDR1 SGHNT, CDR2 YENEEA. The CDR3 loop spans 16 amino acids. V was clipped by 1 base and J by 6 bases; unmatched bases: 5. CDR3 protein: CASSLGLAGAPGELFF. In DNA, the CDR3 is TGTGCCAGCAGCTTAGGGCTAGCGGGAGCCCCCGGGGAGCTGTTTTTT. Drawing the rest from reference TRBV11-3 and TRBJ2-2, the complete variable domain is EAGVVQSPRYKIIEKKQPVAFWCNPISGHNTLYWYLQNLGQGPELLIRYENEEAVDDSQLPKDRFSAERLKGVDSTLKIQPAELGDSAVYLCASSLGLAGAPGELFFGEGSRLTVL.

This clone was observed a handful of times. V and J are TRBV18 and TRBJ2-7; 7 bases are a match to TRBD2. The CDR3 sequence is 17 residues long. The trim removed 4 bases at V and 6 bases at J, leaving 18 bases unmatched. Germline loops: CDR1 KGHSH, CDR2 LQKENI. The CDR3 region is CASSLLQTSATGSEQYF. CDR3 coding DNA: TGTGCCAGCTCACTTCTTCAAACTAGCGCTACGGGAAGCGAGCAGTACTTC.

The rearrangement joins TRBV5-4 to TRBJ2-7; 8 bases align to TRBD2. Per the germline V gene, CDR1 is SGHNT and CDR2 is YYREEE (reference sequence). The CDR3 loop spans 15 amino acids. V shed 3 bases, J shed 2 bases, and the junction held 7 bases outside the gene matches. The DNA of the CDR3 is TGTGCCAGCAGCTCACGGACGGGGGGGGCCTACGAGCAGTACTTC. It translates to CASSSRTGGAYEQYF.

The chain employs TRBV6-5 and TRBJ2-3; a possible D gene is TRBD2 (7 bases). Germline CDR1 is MNHEY and CDR2 is SVGAGI. CDR3 length equals 15 residues. V was shortened by 7 bases and J by 0 bases, with 14 bases between the two germline ends. The DNA for the CDR3 is TGTGCCAGCAAGCAAGGGGGGGCTAGCACAGATACGCAGTATTTT. This encodes CASKQGGASTDTQYF.

This chain connects TRBV5-1 to TRBJ2-7, with 10 nucleotides matching TRBD1. CDR1 is SGHRS and CDR2 is YFSETQ in the germline V gene. J lost 5 bases, V lost 4 bases, and 9 bases had no gene match. CDR3 length: 15 amino acids. DNA of the CDR3: TGCGCCAGCAGCCCTAGGGGACAGGGGCGCGACGAGCAGTACTTC. Amino acids: CASSPRGQGRDEQYF. The entire variable domain, with the rest obtained from reference TRBV5-1 and TRBJ2-7, is as follows: KAGVTQTPRYLIKTRGQQVTLSCSPISGHRSVSWYQQTPGQGLQFLFEYFSETQRNKGNFPGRFSGRQFSNSRSEMNVSTLELGDSALYLCASSPRGQGRDEQYFGPGTRLTVT.

This clone occurred once. This rearrangement joins TRBV5-1 to TRBJ2-3; maybe TRBD2 (6 bases). With 2 bases removed from V and 2 bases from J, the gap between germline ends came to 12 bases. The V gene's germline CDR1 is SGHRS and CDR2 YFSETQ. CDR3 size: 15 residues. The CDR3 DNA sequence: TGCGCCAGCAGCTTATCGCTAGCGCCCACAGATACGCAGTATTTT. This translates into CASSLSLAPTDTQYF.

The chain combines TRBV4-1 with TRBJ1-5, with 8 bases fitting TRBD1. The CDR3 totals 17 residues. With V trimmed by 3 bases and J by 2 bases, 9 bases remained unmatched. Germline values: CDR1 MGHRA, CDR2 YSYEKL. CDR3 protein: CASSQGIDRGGNQPQHF. The CDR3 bases are TGCGCCAGCAGCCAGGGGATCGACAGGGGCGGCAATCAGCCCCAGCATTTT.

V is TRBV30 and J is TRBJ1-5; D might be TRBD1 (5 bases). Deletions cut 4 bases from V and 4 bases from J, with 11 bases between. Germline CDR1 and CDR2: GTSNPN and SVGIG (reference sequence). This CDR3 is built from 13 residues. This CDR3 reads CAWTPGLNQPQHF. CDR3 DNA sequence: TGTGCCTGGACCCCGGGACTTAATCAGCCCCAGCATTTT.

This clone has a single count. This sequence joins TRBV29-1 and TRBJ1-4; D not certain. Between the trimmed V and J ends, which lost 4 bases and 0 bases, there was a span of 9 bases. The germline gives CDR1 SQVTM, CDR2 ANQGSEA. The CDR3 covers 14 residues. The CDR3 region is CSVAEIATNEKLFF. The CDR3 DNA is TGCAGCGTTGCCGAAATCGCAACTAATGAAAAACTGTTTTTT.

The chain recombines TRBV7-9 with TRBJ1-2; 8 positions match TRBD1. V shed 5 bases, J shed 4 bases, and the junction held 15 bases outside the gene matches. CDR1 and CDR2 from the germline V gene are SEHNR and FQNEAQ (reference sequence). The CDR3 is made up of 17 amino acids. CDR3: CASSPEYGQGTSYGYTF. CDR3 coding DNA: TGTGCCAGCAGCCCAGAATACGGACAGGGAACGAGCTATGGCTACACCTTC.

The V and J genes are TRBV10-3 and TRBJ2-7; D may correspond to TRBD1 or TRBD2 (5 bases each). V lost 10 bases to trimming and J lost 0 bases, with 19 bases between them. Germline V gives CDR1 ENHRY, CDR2 SYGVKD. This CDR3 has 15 amino acids. CDR3 sequence reads: CASGRTGTISYEQYF. The CDR3 nucleotides are TGTGCCAGTGGGCGGACGGGGACCATCTCCTACGAGCAGTACTTC.

The chain combines TRBV5-6 with TRBJ2-7, with TRBD1 matching 9 bases. Germline V lookup: CDR1 SGHDT, CDR2 YYEEEE. J lost 5 bases, V lost 2 bases, and 11 bases had no gene match. The CDR3 has 16 amino acids. The CDR3 reads CASSFAPGQGKNEQYF. The CDR3 coding sequence is TGTGCCAGCAGCTTCGCCCCGGGACAGGGAAAGAACGAGCAGTACTTC.

This sequence joins TRBV28 and TRBJ2-7, with 11 bases matching TRBD1. Germline values: CDR1 MDHEN, CDR2 SYDVKM. The CDR3 has 15 residues. With 4 bases clipped from V and 2 bases from J, the junction kept 4 bases outside the gene matches. Here the CDR3 reads CASSSGTGGTYEQYF. CDR3 nucleotides: TGTGCCAGCAGTTCCGGGACAGGGGGGACCTACGAGCAGTACTTC.

The chain is built from TRBV27 and TRBJ2-1; D may be TRBD2 (6 bases). V gave up 5 bases and J gave up 4 bases, with 15 bases separating them. CDR3 length equals 15 residues. Germline V gene sequence: CDR1 MNHEY, CDR2 SMNVEV (reference sequence). The chain's CDR3 is CASSPGLPVYNEQFF. CDR3 nucleotides: TGTGCCAGCAGTCCGGGACTTCCGGTTTACAATGAGCAGTTCTTC.

V and J are TRBV15 and TRBJ2-7; 7 bases align to TRBD1. From germline, CDR1 is LNHNV and CDR2 YYDKDF (reference sequence). J gave up 2 bases and V 1 base, and 5 bases lay outside the gene matches. This CDR3 has 15 residues. The CDR3 is CATSRGKDRAYEQYF. The CDR3 DNA follows: TGTGCCACCAGCAGAGGAAAAGACAGGGCCTACGAGCAGTACTTC. Full variable domain (remainder filled in from reference TRBV15 and TRBJ2-7): DAMVIQNPRYQVTQFGKPVTLSCSQTLNHNVMYWYQQKSSQAPKLLFHYYDKDFNNEADTPDNFQSRRPNTSFCFLDIRSPGLGDTAMYLCATSRGKDRAYEQYFGPGTRLTVT.

V is TRBV19 and J is TRBJ2-5; D possibly corresponds to TRBD1 (5 bases). Trimming took 6 bases from V and 1 from J, leaving 9 bases between them. The CDR3 consists of 13 residues. CDR1 is LNHDA and CDR2 is SQIVND in the germline V gene (reference sequence). This CDR3 is CASSGDSQETQYF. The CDR3 nucleotides read TGTGCCAGTAGCGGAGACAGCCAAGAGACCCAGTACTTC.

The chain links TRBV6-1 to TRBJ2-1, with 7 bases aligning to TRBD2. The ends lost 5 bases at V and 4 bases at J; junction bases unmatched: 5. CDR1 and CDR2 from the germline V gene are MNHNS and SASEGT. This CDR3 region has 14 residues. CDR3: CASSPSGGYNEQFF. In DNA form, the CDR3 reads TGTGCCAGCAGTCCTAGCGGAGGGTACAATGAGCAGTTCTTC.

This chain joins TRBV28 and TRBJ2-7; 10 nucleotides align to TRBD1. Germline values: CDR1 MDHEN, CDR2 SYDVKM. The CDR3 has 14 residues. Trimming removed 8 bases from V and 1 base from J; junction bases left unmatched: 5. The DNA of the CDR3 is TGTGCCAGCCACCGGGACAGGGGATCCTACGAGCAGTACTTC. Protein sequence: CASHRDRGSYEQYF.

This rearrangement joins TRBV18 to TRBJ2-6, with 8 nucleotides matching TRBD2. J gave up 0 bases and V 0 bases, and 10 bases lay outside the gene matches. CDR3 length equals 20 residues. Germline CDR1 is KGHSH and CDR2 is LQKENI. Here the CDR3 reads CASSPPTIAGFRSGANVLTF. The CDR3 DNA reads as TGTGCCAGCTCACCACCAACGATAGCGGGATTTCGCTCTGGGGCCAACGTCCTGACTTTC.

About this clone itself: Other DNA sequences of this sample code for an identical CDR3. The chain uses TRBV5-1 and TRBJ2-7; 7 bases line up with TRBD2. V was pared by 5 bases and J by 4 bases, with 9 bases of the junction left unmatched. Germline CDR1 is SGHRS and CDR2 is YFSETQ. This CDR3 region has 14 residues. DNA of the CDR3: TGCGCCAGCAGTCCGGGGGGAAGGTCTTACGAGCAGTACTTC. Its translation: CASSPGGRSYEQYF.

The gene calls are TRBV15 and TRBJ1-2; the D is unclear. Germline-derived CDR1 and CDR2 are LNHNV and YYDKDF (reference sequence). The V end was cut by 1 base, the J end by 4 bases, with 13 bases between. There are 15 residues in the CDR3. In DNA form, the CDR3 reads TGTGCCACCAGCAGAGGTCGAGGAACCCGCTATGGCTACACCTTC. As protein: CATSRGRGTRYGYTF.

This clone was counted a single time. The chain carries TRBV6-4 and TRBJ2-3; 10 bases align to TRBD2. Trimming took 2 bases from V and 3 from J; bases not matched to a gene: 17. Germline CDR1 reads MRHNA; CDR2 reads SNTAGT. This CDR3 spans 20 amino acids. The CDR3, as DNA: TGTGCCAGCAGTGACGCCCGTAGCCCCCCTAGCGGGAGAAAGACAGATACGCAGTATTTT. As protein: CASSDARSPPSGRKTDTQYF.

The rearrangement links TRBV28 to TRBJ1-2; D is unresolved. The CDR3 length is 13 residues. Germline CDR1 is MDHEN and CDR2 is SYDVKM. V was shortened by 11 bases and J by 4 bases, with 17 bases between the two germline ends. The DNA of the CDR3 is TGTGCCGGGTCCGCTAGGAGGCCCTATGGCTACACCTTC. Translating gives CAGSARRPYGYTF.

The chain links TRBV7-2 to TRBJ2-2; D is perhaps TRBD1 (6 bases). This CDR3 contains 15 residues. Trimming removed 5 bases at V and 2 bases at J, with 12 bases between. Germline CDR1 reads SGHTA; CDR2 reads FQGNSA. The CDR3 spells CASSPRTVNTGELFF. The CDR3 DNA follows: TGTGCCAGCAGCCCTCGGACAGTTAACACCGGGGAGCTGTTTTTT. Together with reference TRBV7-2 and TRBJ2-2, the CDR3 gives the full variable domain: GAGVSQSPSNKVTEKGKDVELRCDPISGHTALYWYRQSLGQGLEFLIYFQGNSAPDKSGLPSDRFSAERTGGSVSTLTIQRTQQEDSAVYLCASSPRTVNTGELFFGEGSRLTVL.

The rearrangement joins TRBV9 to TRBJ1-1; TRBD1 aligns across 8 bases. The V gene's germline CDR1 is SGDLS and CDR2 YYNGEE. V dropped 6 bases and J dropped 2; count of bases not matched to a gene: 6. The CDR3 runs to 14 residues. The CDR3 sequence: CASTKTGANTEAFF. The CDR3 nucleotides are TGTGCCAGCACCAAGACAGGGGCCAACACTGAAGCTTTCTTT.

The rearrangement uses TRBV5-1 and TRBJ1-3; perhaps TRBD1 as D (5 bases). This CDR3 is 17 amino acids long. V gave up 0 bases and J gave up 0 bases, with 13 bases separating them. The germline V gene has CDR1 SGHRS and CDR2 YFSETQ. The CDR3 nucleotides read TGCGCCAGCAGCTTGGTGCCCGGGGCATTCTCTGGAAACACCATATATTTT. Its translation: CASSLVPGAFSGNTIYF.